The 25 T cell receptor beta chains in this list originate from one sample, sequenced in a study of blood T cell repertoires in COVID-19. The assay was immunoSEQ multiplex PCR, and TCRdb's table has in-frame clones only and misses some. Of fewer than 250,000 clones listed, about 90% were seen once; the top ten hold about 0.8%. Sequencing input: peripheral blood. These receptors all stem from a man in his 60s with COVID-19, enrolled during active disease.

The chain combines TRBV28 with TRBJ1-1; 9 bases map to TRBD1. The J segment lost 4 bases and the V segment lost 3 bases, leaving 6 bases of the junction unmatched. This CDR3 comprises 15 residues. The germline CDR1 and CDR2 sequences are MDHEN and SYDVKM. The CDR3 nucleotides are TGTGCCAGCAGTTTTGGGACAGGGATGATCACTGAAGCTTTCTTT. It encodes CASSFGTGMITEAFF.

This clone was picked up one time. CDR3 sequence: CASSPGGSNSPLHF. CDR3 nucleotide sequence: TGTGCCAGCAGTCCAGGGGGCTCGAATTCACCCCTCCACTTT. The V and J genes are TRBV28 and TRBJ1-6, with 8 positions matching TRBD1. The CDR3 spans 14 residues. V shed 5 bases and J 7 bases; nucleotides not matched to a gene: 4. Germline V gene data show CDR1 as MDHEN and CDR2 as SYDVKM.

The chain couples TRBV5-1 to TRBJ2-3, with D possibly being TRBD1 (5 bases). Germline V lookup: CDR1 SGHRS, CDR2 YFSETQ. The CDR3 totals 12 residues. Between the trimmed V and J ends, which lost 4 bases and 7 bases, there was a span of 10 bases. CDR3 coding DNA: TGCGCCAGCAGCGATGGGGCGAATACGCAGTATTTT. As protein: CASSDGANTQYF.

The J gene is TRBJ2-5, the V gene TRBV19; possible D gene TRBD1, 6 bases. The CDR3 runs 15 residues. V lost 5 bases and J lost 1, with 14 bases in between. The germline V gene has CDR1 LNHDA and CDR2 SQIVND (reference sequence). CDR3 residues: CASSSVTGGQETQYF. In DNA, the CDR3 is TGTGCCAGTAGTTCGGTGACAGGTGGCCAAGAGACCCAGTACTTC.

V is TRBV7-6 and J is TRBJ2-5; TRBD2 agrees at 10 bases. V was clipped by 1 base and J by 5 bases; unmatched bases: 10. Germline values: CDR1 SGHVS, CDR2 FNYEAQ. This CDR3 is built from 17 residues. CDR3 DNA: TGTGCCAGCAGCTTAGACGAGTCTAGCGGGGGCCGGGAGACCCAGTACTTC. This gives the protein CASSLDESSGGRETQYF.

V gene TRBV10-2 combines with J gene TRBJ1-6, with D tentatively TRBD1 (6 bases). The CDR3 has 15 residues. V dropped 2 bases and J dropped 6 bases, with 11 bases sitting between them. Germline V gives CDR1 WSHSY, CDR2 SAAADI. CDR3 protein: CASSEGQSRNSPLHF. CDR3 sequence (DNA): TGCGCCAGCAGTGAGGGACAGTCCCGTAATTCACCCCTCCACTTT.

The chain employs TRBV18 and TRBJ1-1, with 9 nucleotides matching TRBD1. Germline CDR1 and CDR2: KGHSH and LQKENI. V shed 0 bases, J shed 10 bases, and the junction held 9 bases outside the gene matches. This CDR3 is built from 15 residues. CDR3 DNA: TGTGCCAGCTCACCACCGTTAGGACAGGGGTTGGGAGCTTTCTTT. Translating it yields CASSPPLGQGLGAFF.

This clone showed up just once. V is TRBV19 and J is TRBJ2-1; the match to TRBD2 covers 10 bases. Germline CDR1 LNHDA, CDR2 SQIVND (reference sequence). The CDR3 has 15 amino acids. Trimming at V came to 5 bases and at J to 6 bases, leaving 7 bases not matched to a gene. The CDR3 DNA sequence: TGTGCCAGTAGTCCCACCCGGACTAGCGGCAATGAGCAGTTCTTC. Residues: CASSPTRTSGNEQFF.

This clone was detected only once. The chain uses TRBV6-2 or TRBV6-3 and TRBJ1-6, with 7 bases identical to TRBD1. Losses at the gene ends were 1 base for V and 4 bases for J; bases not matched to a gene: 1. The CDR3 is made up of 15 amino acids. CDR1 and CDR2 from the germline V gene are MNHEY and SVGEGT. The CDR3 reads CASSYYRGYNSPLHF. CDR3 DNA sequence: TGTGCCAGCAGTTACTACAGGGGTTATAATTCACCCCTCCACTTT.

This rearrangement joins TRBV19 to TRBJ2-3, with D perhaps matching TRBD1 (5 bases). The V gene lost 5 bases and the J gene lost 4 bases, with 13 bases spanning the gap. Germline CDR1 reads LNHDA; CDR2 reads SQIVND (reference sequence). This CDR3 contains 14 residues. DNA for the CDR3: TGTGCCAGTAGTTTCAGCCAGGGTGCAGATACGCAGTATTTT. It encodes CASSFSQGADTQYF.

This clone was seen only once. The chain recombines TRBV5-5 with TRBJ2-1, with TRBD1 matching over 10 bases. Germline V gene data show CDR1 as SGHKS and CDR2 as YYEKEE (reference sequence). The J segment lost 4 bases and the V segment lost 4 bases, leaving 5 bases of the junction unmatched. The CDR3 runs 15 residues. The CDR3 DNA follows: TGTGCCAGCAGCCCCGGGACAGGGGCATACAATGAGCAGTTCTTC. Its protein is CASSPGTGAYNEQFF.

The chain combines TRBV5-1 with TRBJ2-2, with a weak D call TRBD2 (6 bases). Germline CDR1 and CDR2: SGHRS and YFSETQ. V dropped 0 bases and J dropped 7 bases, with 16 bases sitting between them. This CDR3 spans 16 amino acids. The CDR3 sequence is CASSLAERRDGGELFF. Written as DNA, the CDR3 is TGCGCCAGCAGCTTGGCGGAACGGCGGGATGGCGGGGAGCTGTTTTTT.

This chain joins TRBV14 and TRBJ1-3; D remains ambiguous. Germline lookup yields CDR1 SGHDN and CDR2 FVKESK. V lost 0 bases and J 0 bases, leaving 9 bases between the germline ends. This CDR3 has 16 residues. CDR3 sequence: CASSQDPEISGNTIYF. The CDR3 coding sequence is TGTGCCAGCAGCCAAGATCCGGAGATCTCTGGAAACACCATATATTTT. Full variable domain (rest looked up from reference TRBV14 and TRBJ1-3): EAGVTQFPSHSVIEKGQTVTLRCDPISGHDNLYWYRRVMGKEIKFLLHFVKESKQDESGMPNNRFLAERTGGTYSTLKVQPAELEDSGVYFCASSQDPEISGNTIYFGEGSWLTVV.

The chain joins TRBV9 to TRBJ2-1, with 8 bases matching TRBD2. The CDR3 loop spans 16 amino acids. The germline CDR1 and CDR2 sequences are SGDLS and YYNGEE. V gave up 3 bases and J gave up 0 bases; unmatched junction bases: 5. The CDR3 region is CASSAGGGYSYNEQFF. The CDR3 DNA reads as TGTGCCAGCAGCGCCGGGGGGGGCTACTCCTACAATGAGCAGTTCTTC.

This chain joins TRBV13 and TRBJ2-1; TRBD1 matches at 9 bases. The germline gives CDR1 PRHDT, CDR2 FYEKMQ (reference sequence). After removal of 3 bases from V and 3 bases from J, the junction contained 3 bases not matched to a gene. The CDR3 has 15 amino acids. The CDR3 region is CASSFRDRDYNEQFF. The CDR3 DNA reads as TGTGCCAGCAGCTTCCGGGACAGGGACTACAATGAGCAGTTCTTC.

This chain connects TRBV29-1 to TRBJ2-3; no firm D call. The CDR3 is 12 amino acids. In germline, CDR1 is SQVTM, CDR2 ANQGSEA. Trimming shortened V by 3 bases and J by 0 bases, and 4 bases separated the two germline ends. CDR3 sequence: CSVEASTDTQYF. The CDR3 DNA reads TGCAGCGTTGAGGCTAGCACAGATACGCAGTATTTT.

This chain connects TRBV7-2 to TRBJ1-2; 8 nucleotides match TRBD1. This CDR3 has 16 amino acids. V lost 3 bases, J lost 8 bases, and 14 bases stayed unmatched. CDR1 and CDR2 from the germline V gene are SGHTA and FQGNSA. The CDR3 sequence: CASSLTPDRGGGGYTF. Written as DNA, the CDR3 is TGTGCCAGCAGCTTGACCCCAGACAGGGGTGGAGGAGGCTACACCTTC.

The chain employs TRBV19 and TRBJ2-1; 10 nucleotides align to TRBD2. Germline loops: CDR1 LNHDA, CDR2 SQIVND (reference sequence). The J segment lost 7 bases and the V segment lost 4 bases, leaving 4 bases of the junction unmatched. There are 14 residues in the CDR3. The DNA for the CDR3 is TGTGCCAGTAGTACTAGCGGGAGAGTGAATGAGCAGTTCTTC. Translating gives CASSTSGRVNEQFF.

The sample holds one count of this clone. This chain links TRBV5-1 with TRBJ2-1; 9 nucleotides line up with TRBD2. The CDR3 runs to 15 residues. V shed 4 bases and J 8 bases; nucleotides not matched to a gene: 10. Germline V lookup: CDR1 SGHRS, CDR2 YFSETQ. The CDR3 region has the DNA TGCGCCAGCAGCAGCGGGGGGCATCCGTCCGATGAGCAGTTCTTC. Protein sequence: CASSSGGHPSDEQFF.

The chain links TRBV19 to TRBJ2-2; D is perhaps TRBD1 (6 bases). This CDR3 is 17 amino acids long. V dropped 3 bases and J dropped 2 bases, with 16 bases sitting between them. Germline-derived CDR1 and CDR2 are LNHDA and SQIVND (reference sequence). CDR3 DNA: TGTGCCAGTAGTATCCTTGGGGCAGGGGCTAACACCGGGGAGCTGTTTTTT. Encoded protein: CASSILGAGANTGELFF.

The CDR3 protein is CASSGGLAGDTDTQYF. Here the CDR3 DNA reads TGCGCCAGCAGTGGCGGACTAGCGGGGGACACAGATACGCAGTATTTT. The V and J genes are TRBV10-2 and TRBJ2-3, with TRBD2 matching over 13 bases. There are 16 residues in the CDR3. V dropped 4 bases and J dropped 2; count of bases not matched to a gene: 3. The germline V gene encodes CDR1 WSHSY and CDR2 SAAADI.

CDR3 nucleotide sequence: TGCGCCAGCAGCGGGGGGACTAGCGGAGCTAATGAGCAGTTCTTC. Residues: CASSGGTSGANEQFF. J is TRBJ2-1 and V is TRBV5-1; 11 bases agree with TRBD2. After removal of 4 bases from V and 7 bases from J, the junction contained 7 bases not matched to a gene. Germline-derived CDR1 and CDR2 are SGHRS and YFSETQ. The length of the CDR3 is 15 residues.

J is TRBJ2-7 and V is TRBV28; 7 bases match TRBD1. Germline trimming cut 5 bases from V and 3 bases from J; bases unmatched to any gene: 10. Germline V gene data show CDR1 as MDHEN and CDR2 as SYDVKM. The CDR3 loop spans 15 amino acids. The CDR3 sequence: CASSPLGTANYEQYF. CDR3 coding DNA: TGTGCCAGCAGTCCCCTCGGGACAGCTAACTACGAGCAGTACTTC.

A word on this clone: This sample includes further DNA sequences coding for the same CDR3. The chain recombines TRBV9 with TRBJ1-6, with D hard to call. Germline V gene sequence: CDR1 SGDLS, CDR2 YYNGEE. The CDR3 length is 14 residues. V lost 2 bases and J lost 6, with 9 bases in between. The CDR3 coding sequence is TGTGCCAGCAGCGTCGGCGGTAGTAATTCACCCCTCCACTTT. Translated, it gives CASSVGGSNSPLHF.

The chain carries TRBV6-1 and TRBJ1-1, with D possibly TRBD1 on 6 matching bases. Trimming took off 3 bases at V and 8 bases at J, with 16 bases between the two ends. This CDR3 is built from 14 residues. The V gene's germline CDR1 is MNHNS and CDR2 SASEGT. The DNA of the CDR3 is TGTGCCAGCAGTGACAGGGGTCGGCAAATAGAAGCTTTCTTT. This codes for CASSDRGRQIEAFF.